What follows are 27 T cell receptor beta chains derived from one specimen sequenced in a study of T cell responses to AZD1222 COVID-19 vaccine. This table comes from immunoSEQ multiplex PCR, and its TCRdb copy is limited to in-frame clones, with some not included. Of 60,000 or so clones detected, 75% to 85% appear once; the ten largest clones hold 20%. The input for sequencing was peripheral blood, taken on day 0 of AZD1222 vaccination. Receptor source: an adult in good health.

The chain carries TRBV6-1 and TRBJ1-2; the D is unclear. With 2 bases removed from V and 8 bases from J, the gap between germline ends came to 9 bases. Germline V CDR1 and CDR2: MNHNS, SASEGT. The CDR3 runs 12 residues. CDR3 sequence reads: CASSEFLRGYTF. CDR3 coding DNA: TGTGCCAGCAGTGAATTTTTACGCGGCTACACCTTC.

V and J are TRBV6-2 or TRBV6-3 and TRBJ1-1, with D unclear. The V gene lost 1 base and the J gene lost 2 bases, with 8 bases spanning the gap. The CDR3 spans 14 residues. Looked up from germline, CDR1 is MNHEY and CDR2 is SVGEGT. The CDR3 loop reads CASSYYGPNTEAFF. Here the CDR3 DNA reads TGTGCCAGCAGTTACTATGGGCCAAACACTGAAGCTTTCTTT.

This clone occurred a few times. The V and J genes are TRBV24-1 and TRBJ2-2; a possible D gene is TRBD2 (6 bases). The germline gives CDR1 KGHDR, CDR2 SFDVKD. V lost 3 bases, J lost 2 bases, and 15 bases lay in between. This CDR3 contains 17 residues. CDR3 DNA sequence: TGTGCCACCAGTGATCACCGGGACTTTCTCAACACCGGGGAGCTGTTTTTT. Protein: CATSDHRDFLNTGELFF.

CDR3 coding DNA: TGTGCCAGCAGTTTAAGAGGGGATAGCAATCAGCCCCAGCATTTT. Translating gives CASSLRGDSNQPQHF. The V call is TRBV28, the J call TRBJ1-5, with D possibly being TRBD1 (5 bases). CDR1 is MDHEN, CDR2 SYDVKM, per germline. This CDR3 comprises 15 residues. V lost 2 bases and J 0 bases, leaving 8 bases between the germline ends.

This rearrangement joins TRBV19 to TRBJ1-1; no reliable D call. Germline V gene lookup returns CDR1 LNHDA and CDR2 SQIVND (reference sequence). The CDR3 consists of 16 residues. The ends were cut back, 4 bases at V and 0 bases at J, with 15 bases in the middle. The CDR3 reads CASSRAENKLNTEAFF. As DNA, the CDR3 is TGTGCCAGTAGTAGGGCAGAAAACAAATTGAACACTGAAGCTTTCTTT.

CDR3 protein: CASIPGGEQFF. CDR3 coding DNA: TGTGCCAGCATCCCAGGGGGTGAGCAGTTCTTC. The rearrangement joins TRBV7-2 to TRBJ2-1, with 7 bases aligning to TRBD1. Germline-derived CDR1 and CDR2 are SGHTA and FQGNSA. CDR3 length equals 11 residues. The trim removed 7 bases at V and 9 bases at J, leaving 3 bases unmatched.

The chain joins TRBV5-1 to TRBJ2-2, with unresolved D. The CDR3 runs to 16 residues. The V and J ends lost 6 bases and 4 bases respectively, with 19 bases between them. Germline CDR1 is SGHRS and CDR2 is YFSETQ. CDR3 residues: CASNPSPTEFTGELFF. The CDR3 nucleotides read TGCGCCAGCAACCCCTCCCCCACGGAATTCACCGGGGAGCTGTTTTTT. Filled out from reference TRBV5-1 and TRBJ2-2, the complete variable domain reads KAGVTQTPRYLIKTRGQQVTLSCSPISGHRSVSWYQQTPGQGLQFLFEYFSETQRNKGNFPGRFSGRQFSNSRSEMNVSTLELGDSALYLCASNPSPTEFTGELFFGEGSRLTVL.

This chain links TRBV12-5 with TRBJ2-3; the D gene is possibly TRBD2 (5 bases). Germline CDR1 reads LGHNT; CDR2 reads FRNRAP. The CDR3 is 14 residues long. Between the trimmed V and J ends, which lost 5 bases and 7 bases, there was a span of 16 bases. DNA for the CDR3: TGTGCTAGTGGTCTCGGGATTACCGGCAATACGCAGTATTTT. Protein: CASGLGITGNTQYF.

The genes are TRBV29-1 and TRBJ1-4; the D gene is possibly TRBD1 (5 bases). Germline values: CDR1 SQVTM, CDR2 ANQGSEA. V was pared by 4 bases and J by 7 bases, with 10 bases between. The CDR3 length is 12 residues. The CDR3 is CSVVQDREKLFF. The CDR3 region has the DNA TGCAGCGTTGTACAGGATCGTGAAAAACTGTTTTTT. The full variable domain, completed using reference TRBV29-1 and TRBJ1-4, is SAVISQKPSRDICQRGTSLTIQCQVDSQVTMMFWYRQQPGQSLTLIATANQGSEATYESGFVIDKFPISRPNLTFSTLTVSNMSPEDSSIYLCSVVQDREKLFFGSGTQLSVL.

This clone was detected once. This sequence joins TRBV6-2 or TRBV6-3 and TRBJ2-3, with D perhaps matching TRBD2 (5 bases). The CDR3 extends over 14 amino acids. The germline gives CDR1 MNHEY, CDR2 SVGEGT. V shed 4 bases and J shed 2 bases, with 10 bases lying between them. CDR3 nucleotides: TGTGCCAGCAGTTGGGTGGGAGTCACAGATACGCAGTATTTT. It translates to CASSWVGVTDTQYF.

The chain couples TRBV7-2 to TRBJ2-7, with no clear D. The CDR3 length is 15 residues. Germline CDR1 is SGHTA and CDR2 is FQGNSA. V dropped 2 bases and J dropped 4 bases, with 15 bases sitting between them. The CDR3 DNA follows: TGTGCCAGCAGCTTATCCTCTGGGTTTCGGTACGAGCAGTACGTC. Its translation: CASSLSSGFRYEQYV.

The V gene is TRBV5-6, the J gene TRBJ2-3; D call uncertain. The CDR3 is 14 amino acids. Germline V gene sequence: CDR1 SGHDT, CDR2 YYEEEE. V was trimmed by 0 bases and J by 6 bases, leaving 11 bases between them. The CDR3: CASSLGGPADTQYF. The CDR3 DNA is TGTGCCAGCAGCTTGGGTGGCCCAGCCGATACGCAGTATTTT.

The rearrangement joins TRBV5-6 to TRBJ2-5; D possibly corresponds to TRBD1 (6 bases). Per the germline V gene, CDR1 is SGHDT and CDR2 is YYEEEE. The CDR3 totals 15 residues. Trimming pared 3 bases from V and 2 bases from J, leaving 14 bases between. The chain's CDR3 is CASSSLGGMQETQYF. CDR3 bases: TGTGCCAGCAGCTCTTTAGGGGGAATGCAAGAGACCCAGTACTTC.

This chain uses TRBV18 with TRBJ1-1; 7 nucleotides match TRBD1. Germline V gene data show CDR1 as KGHSH and CDR2 as LQKENI. The trim removed 5 bases at V and 0 bases at J, leaving 9 bases unmatched. The CDR3 sequence is 16 residues long. The CDR3 DNA sequence: TGTGCCAGCTCAGCGGGATCGACAGGGATGAACACTGAAGCTTTCTTT. It yields the protein CASSAGSTGMNTEAFF. Full variable domain (missing parts from reference TRBV18 and TRBJ1-1): NAGVMQNPRHLVRRRGQEARLRCSPMKGHSHVYWYRQLPEEGLKFMVYLQKENIIDESGMPKERFSAEFPKEGPSILRIQQVVRGDSAAYFCASSAGSTGMNTEAFFGQGTRLTVV.

V usage is TRBV27 and J usage is TRBJ2-7, with 12 nucleotides matching TRBD1. J lost 6 bases, V lost 4 bases, and 4 bases had no gene match. The CDR3 has 14 residues. Germline V CDR1 and CDR2: MNHEY, SMNVEV (reference sequence). The CDR3 DNA sequence: TGTGCCAGCAGTTCCGGGACAGGGGGCTCCGAGCAGTACTTC. Translation gives CASSSGTGGSEQYF.

The V call is TRBV27, the J call TRBJ2-3; D gene ambiguous. Trimming shortened V by 6 bases and J by 2 bases, and 6 bases separated the two germline ends. Germline CDR1 MNHEY, CDR2 SMNVEV (reference sequence). CDR3 length: 12 residues. CDR3 residues: CASSRLTDTQYF. In nucleotides, the CDR3 is TGTGCCAGCAGCCGACTCACAGATACGCAGTATTTT.

The gene calls are TRBV7-2 and TRBJ1-4; D might be TRBD1 (6 bases). Trimming left V 5 bases short and J 8 bases short, with 18 bases between. CDR3 length equals 15 residues. Germline-derived CDR1 and CDR2 are SGHTA and FQGNSA. In DNA form, the CDR3 reads TGTGCCAGCAGCCCTACAGGGCAGCGGGGAGAAAAACTGTTTTTT. Its translation is CASSPTGQRGEKLFF. Drawing the rest from reference TRBV7-2 and TRBJ1-4, the complete variable domain is GAGVSQSPSNKVTEKGKDVELRCDPISGHTALYWYRQSLGQGLEFLIYFQGNSAPDKSGLPSDRFSAERTGGSVSTLTIQRTQQEDSAVYLCASSPTGQRGEKLFFGSGTQLSVL.

The chain recombines TRBV7-2 with TRBJ2-1; D remains unclear. The CDR3 spans 13 residues. Germline CDR1 is SGHTA and CDR2 is FQGNSA. The V end was cut by 1 base, the J end by 6 bases, with 7 bases between. The CDR3 loop reads CASSLGKGNEQFF. CDR3 in DNA: TGTGCCAGCAGCTTAGGAAAGGGCAATGAGCAGTTCTTC.

V gene TRBV28 combines with J gene TRBJ1-1; D is perhaps TRBD1 (5 bases). Germline loops: CDR1 MDHEN, CDR2 SYDVKM. This CDR3 contains 15 residues. V was shortened by 3 bases and J by 2 bases, with 13 bases between the two germline ends. The CDR3 sequence is CASSLGPTINTEAFF. As DNA, the CDR3 is TGTGCCAGCAGTTTGGGACCCACTATCAACACTGAAGCTTTCTTT.

The chain links TRBV6-5 to TRBJ1-2; no reliable D call. Germline CDR1 is MNHEY and CDR2 is SVGAGI. This CDR3 contains 14 residues. Between the trimmed V and J ends, which lost 8 bases and 8 bases, there was a span of 21 bases. For the CDR3, the DNA is TGTGCCAGCCGGGCAGCGACCCCCCGAAGGGGCTACACCTTC. Translation gives CASRAATPRRGYTF.

This rearrangement joins TRBV7-2 to TRBJ2-7; D tentatively fits TRBD1 or TRBD2 (5 bases each). Germline CDR1 is SGHTA and CDR2 is FQGNSA. The CDR3 is 15 residues long. Trimming removed 5 bases from V and 0 bases from J, with 14 bases in between. CDR3 DNA sequence: TGTGCCAGCAGCCCCCCCGGGACGGACTCCTACGAGCAGTACTTC. Translated, it gives CASSPPGTDSYEQYF.

This clone was observed a few times. V usage is TRBV5-1 and J usage is TRBJ2-7; 11 nucleotides agree with TRBD1. The ends lost 0 bases at V and 6 bases at J; junction bases unmatched: 2. CDR3 length: 14 amino acids. Per germline, CDR1 SGHRS and CDR2 YFSETQ. The CDR3 bases are TGCGCCAGCAGCTTGGGGACAGGGGGCACCGAGCAGTACGTC. It yields the protein CASSLGTGGTEQYV.

This clone was recorded only once. J is TRBJ2-2 and V is TRBV7-3, with unresolved D. The length of the CDR3 is 12 residues. The germline V and J ends were trimmed by 2 bases and 7 bases, with 5 bases remaining between them. CDR1 and CDR2 from the germline V gene are SGHTA and FQGTGA. CDR3 protein: CASSLSGGELFF. CDR3 nucleotide sequence: TGTGCCAGCAGCTTATCGGGCGGGGAGCTGTTTTTT. The full variable domain, with the rest looked up from reference TRBV7-3 and TRBJ2-2, is GAGVSQTPSNKVTEKGKYVELRCDPISGHTALYWYRQSLGQGPEFLIYFQGTGAADDSGLPNDRFFAVRPEGSVSTLKIQRTERGDSAVYLCASSLSGGELFFGEGSRLTVL.

The V and J genes are TRBV6-1 and TRBJ2-4; a possible D gene is TRBD1 (6 bases). The CDR3 contains 13 residues. The germline gives CDR1 MNHNS, CDR2 SASEGT. The germline V and J ends were trimmed by 2 bases and 7 bases, with 9 bases remaining between them. CDR3 amino acids: CASSEQGLNIQYF. DNA for the CDR3: TGTGCCAGCAGTGAACAGGGGTTGAACATTCAGTACTTC.

The chain joins TRBV28 to TRBJ1-2; D is ambiguous. V was pared by 5 bases and J by 6 bases, with 13 bases between. There are 13 residues in the CDR3. Germline CDR1 is MDHEN and CDR2 is SYDVKM. The CDR3 is CASSEGKENGYTF. The DNA of the CDR3 is TGTGCCAGCAGTGAAGGAAAAGAAAATGGCTACACCTTC.

The chain recombines TRBV7-2 with TRBJ1-1; TRBD1 might be the D (5 bases). The germline V gene encodes CDR1 SGHTA and CDR2 FQGNSA. The germline V and J ends were trimmed by 4 bases and 4 bases, with 13 bases remaining between them. The CDR3 is 14 residues long. CDR3 nucleotide sequence: TGTGCCAGCAGCTCCCGAATGAGGGGCACTGAAGCTTTCTTT. As protein: CASSSRMRGTEAFF. The variable domain in full, with the rest retrieved from reference TRBV7-2 and TRBJ1-1, is GAGVSQSPSNKVTEKGKDVELRCDPISGHTALYWYRQSLGQGLEFLIYFQGNSAPDKSGLPSDRFSAERTGGSVSTLTIQRTQQEDSAVYLCASSSRMRGTEAFFGQGTRLTVV.

The chain links TRBV7-2 to TRBJ2-3; D is uncertain. V was trimmed by 0 bases and J by 4 bases, leaving 5 bases between them. Germline V gene data show CDR1 as SGHTA and CDR2 as FQGNSA. The CDR3 runs to 13 residues. The CDR3 DNA follows: TGTGCCAGCAGCTTAGCGATCGCAGATACGCAGTATTTT. This encodes CASSLAIADTQYF.